Following are 23 T cell receptor beta chains from one sample sequenced in a study of cytomegalovirus exposure and HLA in healthy donors. The PCR made use of 60 Vbeta and 13 Jbeta primers. Profiling relied on immunoSEQ multiplex PCR, and the TCRdb table lists in-frame clones only, not all of them. There are some 120,000 clones in the sample; 81% occur only once, and around 2% lies in the top ten. Material for sequencing was PBMCs. The receptor set was obtained from a man in his forties in good health and CMV-seronegative.

The V and J genes are TRBV28 and TRBJ1-5, with 10 positions matching TRBD1. This CDR3 region has 14 residues. The trim removed 6 bases at V and 5 bases at J, leaving 4 bases unmatched. The V gene's germline CDR1 is MDHEN and CDR2 SYDVKM. The chain's CDR3 is CASRTGQGDQPQHF. As DNA, the CDR3 is TGTGCCAGCAGAACCGGACAGGGGGATCAGCCCCAGCATTTT.

The rearrangement links TRBV30 to TRBJ1-2; no clear D. The CDR3 consists of 14 residues. Trimming pared 3 bases from V and 5 bases from J, leaving 16 bases between. CDR1 is GTSNPN and CDR2 is SVGIG in the germline V gene (reference sequence). The CDR3 spells CAWRASERGYGYTF. Written as DNA, the CDR3 is TGTGCCTGGAGAGCCTCCGAAAGAGGGTATGGCTACACCTTC.

This chain joins TRBV5-1 and TRBJ2-1; tentatively, D is TRBD2 (6 bases). Looked up from germline, CDR1 is SGHRS and CDR2 is YFSETQ. V lost 1 base and J 5 bases, leaving 10 bases between the germline ends. The CDR3 loop spans 14 amino acids. The CDR3 spells CASSLNSGDNEQFF. The CDR3, as DNA: TGCGCCAGCAGCTTGAATTCGGGAGACAATGAGCAGTTCTTC.

The rearrangement uses TRBV9 and TRBJ2-1; D call uncertain. The germline gives CDR1 SGDLS, CDR2 YYNGEE. This CDR3 has 14 residues. Trimming stripped 2 bases from V and 7 bases from J, with 13 bases between. The CDR3 DNA follows: TGTGCCAGCAGCGTTCTAGGTGTAAGGAATGAGCAGTTCTTC. Translation gives CASSVLGVRNEQFF.

This CDR3 is CASSLLLTVDTQYF. The CDR3, as DNA: TGCGCCAGCAGCTTACTCCTGACAGTGGATACGCAGTATTTT. The chain is built from TRBV5-1 and TRBJ2-3, with D maybe TRBD1 (5 bases). Germline V CDR1 and CDR2: SGHRS, YFSETQ. CDR3 length: 14 residues. The V and J ends lost 2 bases and 6 bases respectively, with 13 bases between them.

This chain uses TRBV6-5 with TRBJ2-1; the match to TRBD2 covers 10 bases. Trimming at V came to 0 bases and at J to 6 bases, leaving 2 bases not matched to a gene. This CDR3 is 15 amino acids long. Germline CDR1 reads MNHEY; CDR2 reads SVGAGI. The CDR3 region is CASSYSRTSGNEQFF. The CDR3 DNA is TGTGCCAGCAGTTACTCGCGGACTAGCGGCAATGAGCAGTTCTTC.

This rearrangement joins TRBV30 to TRBJ1-4; 8 nucleotides align to TRBD1. The CDR3 totals 14 residues. V was clipped by 1 base and J by 7 bases; unmatched bases: 5. CDR1 and CDR2 from the germline V gene are GTSNPN and SVGIG (reference sequence). CDR3 DNA: TGTGCCTGGAGTGGCCCAGGGGGCTTTGAAAAACTGTTTTTT. Its translation is CAWSGPGGFEKLFF.

This clone was seen only a few times. The J gene is TRBJ1-5, the V gene TRBV10-2, with 10 bases fitting TRBD1. This CDR3 has 13 residues. V lost 5 bases and J lost 12; bases outside the gene matches: 7. Germline assignment: CDR1 WSHSY and CDR2 SAAADI. In nucleotides, the CDR3 is TGCGCCAGCAGTCCACGGACAGGGGGGGACCAGCATTTT. This codes for CASSPRTGGDQHF.

This clone has just a few counts. V usage is TRBV11-2 and J usage is TRBJ2-5; 7 nucleotides agree with TRBD2. The J call may be incorrect, as the DNA end agrees better with TRBJ2-7. The CDR3 is 15 residues long. Germline values: CDR1 SGHAT, CDR2 FQNNGV. The DNA for the CDR3 is TGTGCCAGCAGCTTAGGCGGGGGAAGCTCCTACGAGCAGTACTTC. Protein sequence: CASSLGGGSSYEQYF.

The chain couples TRBV12-5 to TRBJ2-7; no reliable D call. The CDR3 has 14 residues. Trimming cost V 1 base and J 2 bases, with 9 bases left between them. The germline V gene has CDR1 LGHNT and CDR2 FRNRAP. The CDR3: CASGLGRNPYEQYF. The CDR3 bases are TGTGCTAGTGGTTTGGGCAGGAATCCCTACGAGCAGTACTTC.

V gene TRBV5-1 combines with J gene TRBJ2-5; TRBD2 matches at 7 bases. The CDR3 has 15 residues. Germline V gene lookup returns CDR1 SGHRS and CDR2 YFSETQ. The V segment lost 0 bases and the J segment 9 bases; nucleotides outside the gene matches: 11. CDR3 loop: CASSLASHRGEAQYF. The CDR3 nucleotides read TGCGCCAGCAGCTTGGCATCCCATCGGGGGGAGGCCCAGTACTTC. Looking up the rest from reference TRBV5-1 and TRBJ2-5 gives the full variable domain: KAGVTQTPRYLIKTRGQQVTLSCSPISGHRSVSWYQQTPGQGLQFLFEYFSETQRNKGNFPGRFSGRQFSNSRSEMNVSTLELGDSALYLCASSLASHRGEAQYFGPGTRLLVL.

The chain couples TRBV6-5 to TRBJ1-5; perhaps TRBD1 as D (5 bases). With 6 bases removed from V and 6 bases from J, the gap between germline ends came to 15 bases. CDR3 size: 14 residues. Germline V gives CDR1 MNHEY, CDR2 SVGAGI. The CDR3 region is CASRLRQGSQPQHF. The CDR3 nucleotides read TGTGCCAGCAGGCTACGGCAGGGTAGTCAGCCCCAGCATTTT.

The chain has TRBV30 and TRBJ2-1, with D tentatively TRBD1 (6 bases). Trimming removed 4 bases from V and 7 bases from J, with 20 bases in between. Germline V CDR1 and CDR2: GTSNPN, SVGIG (reference sequence). The CDR3 sequence is 15 residues long. The CDR3 loop reads CAWTQRGLGGNEQFF. The CDR3 DNA reads as TGTGCCTGGACCCAGAGAGGGCTAGGGGGAAATGAGCAGTTCTTC.

The V gene is TRBV11-1, the J gene TRBJ2-5; the D gene is possibly TRBD1 (6 bases). This CDR3 contains 15 residues. Germline assignment: CDR1 SGHAT and CDR2 FQDESV (reference sequence). Trimming stripped 2 bases from V and 0 bases from J, with 10 bases between. The CDR3 sequence: CASSLMSGDQETQYF. CDR3 DNA sequence: TGTGCCAGCAGCTTAATGTCAGGGGACCAAGAGACCCAGTACTTC.

The chain is built from TRBV6-6 and TRBJ2-7, with 12 nucleotides matching TRBD1. After removal of 5 bases from V and 5 bases from J, the junction contained 7 bases not matched to a gene. Germline CDR1 and CDR2: MNHNY and SVGAGI (reference sequence). The CDR3 spans 15 residues. Here the CDR3 DNA reads TGTGCCAGCAGTACTGGGGACAGGGGGCGGAACGAGCAGTACTTC. As protein: CASSTGDRGRNEQYF.

V is TRBV4-3 and J is TRBJ1-6; TRBD1 might be the D (6 bases). The CDR3 totals 15 residues. Trimming removed 3 bases at V and 10 bases at J, with 16 bases between. Germline CDR1 LGHNA, CDR2 YSLEER. The CDR3 loop is CASSQDTGFGSPLHF. In DNA, the CDR3 is TGCGCCAGCAGCCAGGATACAGGGTTTGGATCACCCCTCCACTTT.

The chain is built from TRBV28 and TRBJ2-1; TRBD1 matches 11 bases. V lost 7 bases to trimming and J lost 4 bases; unmatched junction nucleotides: 6. The germline gives CDR1 MDHEN, CDR2 SYDVKM. The CDR3 extends over 15 amino acids. The CDR3 here is CASITGTGGYNEQFF. The CDR3 DNA reads TGTGCCAGCATCACCGGGACAGGGGGTTACAATGAGCAGTTCTTC.

The V and J genes are TRBV11-2 and TRBJ2-2, with 8 nucleotides matching TRBD1. Looked up from germline, CDR1 is SGHAT and CDR2 is FQNNGV. This CDR3 has 17 residues. V lost 4 bases to trimming and J lost 1 base; unmatched junction nucleotides: 8. CDR3 bases: TGTGCCAGCAGCTCCAGAGAGACAGGGGTGAACACCGGGGAGCTGTTTTTT. Translating it yields CASSSRETGVNTGELFF.

The count of this clone is one. This CDR3 reads CASSRDRGGETQYF. As DNA, the CDR3 is TGTGCCAGTAGCCGGGACAGGGGAGGAGAGACCCAGTACTTC. This sequence joins TRBV19 and TRBJ2-5; the match to TRBD1 covers 10 bases. The germline gives CDR1 LNHDA, CDR2 SQIVND (reference sequence). The length of the CDR3 is 14 residues. V dropped 6 bases and J dropped 4; count of bases not matched to a gene: 5.

The chain combines TRBV19 with TRBJ1-1; D remains unclear. Germline loops: CDR1 LNHDA, CDR2 SQIVND (reference sequence). With 5 bases removed from V and 4 bases from J, the gap between germline ends came to 8 bases. The CDR3 is 12 amino acids. The CDR3 spells CASSRGFTEAFF. CDR3 coding DNA: TGTGCCAGTAGTCGCGGGTTCACTGAAGCTTTCTTT.

This clone was observed a single time. This chain uses TRBV29-1 with TRBJ1-1; 10 bases line up with TRBD1. After removal of 4 bases from V and 4 bases from J, the junction contained 6 bases not matched to a gene. The CDR3 is 14 amino acids. Per germline, CDR1 SQVTM and CDR2 ANQGSEA. CDR3 coding DNA: TGCAGCGTTGCTGACAGGGGGCAGTTCACTGAAGCTTTCTTT. Translated: CSVADRGQFTEAFF.

Only one count was recorded for this clone. V and J are TRBV11-2 and TRBJ2-4; possible D gene TRBD2, 5 bases. Trimming took 1 base from V and 1 from J, leaving 8 bases between them. From germline, CDR1 is SGHAT and CDR2 FQNNGV. The CDR3 has 15 amino acids. The CDR3 protein is CASSLGRGAKNIQYF. CDR3 in DNA: TGTGCCAGCAGCTTAGGGAGAGGGGCCAAAAACATTCAGTACTTC. Full variable domain (rest looked up from reference TRBV11-2 and TRBJ2-4): EAGVAQSPRYKIIEKRQSVAFWCNPISGHATLYWYQQILGQGPKLLIQFQNNGVVDDSQLPKDRFSAERLKGVDSTLKIQPAKLEDSAVYLCASSLGRGAKNIQYFGAGTRLSVL.

The V gene is TRBV27, the J gene TRBJ2-2; 7 bases are a match to TRBD2. This CDR3 has 15 residues. With 8 bases clipped from V and 2 bases from J, the junction kept 8 bases outside the gene matches. Per the germline V gene, CDR1 is MNHEY and CDR2 is SMNVEV (reference sequence). The CDR3 sequence: CASREAGRNTGELFF. DNA for the CDR3: TGTGCCAGCCGGGAAGCGGGGAGAAACACCGGGGAGCTGTTTTTT.